The clone carrying this T cell receptor beta chain has more than one count but fewer than ten. The antigen remains undetermined. This specimen comes from a study of cytomegalovirus exposure and HLA in healthy donors. The PCR made use of 60 Vbeta and 13 Jbeta primers. The repertoire was sequenced with immunoSEQ multiplex PCR; TCRdb's copy has only in-frame clones and lacks some. The profile covers fewer than 200,000 clones, with more than 75% appearing a single time and about 0.21% taken by the ten largest. The length of the CDR3 is 15 residues. The V segment lost 7 bases and the J segment 3 bases; nucleotides outside the gene matches: 11. Germline V gene lookup returns CDR1 SNHLY and CDR2 FYNNEI. Whole-study findings and limits: The classifier was said to identify cytomegalovirus status with high specificity and sensitivity.

The sequence was collected from a girl under three years old in good health and CMV-seronegative. V gene TRBV2 combines with J gene TRBJ2-7, with 8 bases that match TRBD1. Sequencing was done on a sample of PBMCs. The CDR3 DNA sequence: TGTGCCAGCAACCGGGCGACAGGGGAGCACTACGAGCAGTACTTC. It codes for CASNRATGEHYEQYF.